This is a list of T cell receptor beta chains from one sample in a study of cytotoxic CD8 clonotypes in ibrutinib-treated CLL. The protocol was immunoSEQ multiplex PCR, while the TCRdb copy is restricted to in-frame clones and leaves out a portion. The sample contains about 150,000 clones, 79% of which appear only once. Material: PBMCs, obtained after 12 months of ibrutinib treatment. The receptors were gathered from a human donor with chronic lymphocytic leukemia. CDR3s include the opening cysteine and the closing phenylalanine or tryptophan. A D gene is named only where the DNA matches it firmly. Some rows mark clone size as missing; the rest say once, few, many or name a class of expanded clone.

v_call,j_call,d_call,clone_size,cdr3_length,cdr3_aa,cdr3_nt
TRBV5-1,TRBJ1-1,.,.,13,CASTGGSNTEAFF,TGCGCCAGCACGGGGGGTTCGAACACTGAAGCTTTCTTT
TRBV6-5,TRBJ1-1,TRBD1,.,15,CASSRAGGYFTEAFF,TGTGCCAGCAGTCGGGCAGGGGGCTATTTTACTGAAGCTTTCTTT
TRBV10-3,TRBJ2-5,.,few,12,CAISEMRETQYF,TGTGCCATCAGTGAGATGAGGGAGACCCAGTACTTC
TRBV7-2,TRBJ2-6,.,.,18,CASSIRQLLFSGANVLTF,TGTGCCAGCAGCATAAGACAGCTATTATTCTCTGGGGCCAACGTCCTGACTTTC
TRBV4-3,TRBJ1-1,.,.,15,CASRPRGRSNTEAFF,TGCGCCAGCAGACCCCGGGGGCGATCGAACACTGAAGCTTTCTTT
TRBV6-1,TRBJ2-4,TRBD2,.,14,CASSDWTSGNIQYF,TGTGCCAGCAGTGATTGGACTAGCGGAAACATTCAGTACTTC
TRBV7-9,TRBJ1-1,.,.,15,CASSLGLHRNTEAFF,TGTGCCAGCAGCTTAGGGCTTCACAGGAACACTGAAGCTTTCTTT
TRBV19,TRBJ1-5,.,.,16,CASNPVKGGLDQPQHF,TGTGCCAGTAATCCCGTGAAGGGGGGCCTAGATCAGCCCCAGCATTTT
TRBV5-1,TRBJ1-2,.,.,16,CASSLDPAGANYGYTF,TGCGCCAGCAGCTTGGATCCGGCAGGGGCGAACTATGGCTACACCTTC
TRBV27,TRBJ2-1,.,.,16,CASSWSGFLSYNEQFF,TGTGCCAGCAGTTGGAGTGGGTTTCTCTCCTACAATGAGCAGTTCTTC
TRBV12-1,TRBJ2-3,.,.,16,CASTARWHTNTDTQYF,TGTGCCAGCACCGCCCGTTGGCACACAAACACAGATACGCAGTATTTT
TRBV6-5,TRBJ2-5,TRBD2,.,14,CASERAGGFETQYF,TGTGCCAGCGAACGAGCGGGAGGATTTGAGACCCAGTACTTC